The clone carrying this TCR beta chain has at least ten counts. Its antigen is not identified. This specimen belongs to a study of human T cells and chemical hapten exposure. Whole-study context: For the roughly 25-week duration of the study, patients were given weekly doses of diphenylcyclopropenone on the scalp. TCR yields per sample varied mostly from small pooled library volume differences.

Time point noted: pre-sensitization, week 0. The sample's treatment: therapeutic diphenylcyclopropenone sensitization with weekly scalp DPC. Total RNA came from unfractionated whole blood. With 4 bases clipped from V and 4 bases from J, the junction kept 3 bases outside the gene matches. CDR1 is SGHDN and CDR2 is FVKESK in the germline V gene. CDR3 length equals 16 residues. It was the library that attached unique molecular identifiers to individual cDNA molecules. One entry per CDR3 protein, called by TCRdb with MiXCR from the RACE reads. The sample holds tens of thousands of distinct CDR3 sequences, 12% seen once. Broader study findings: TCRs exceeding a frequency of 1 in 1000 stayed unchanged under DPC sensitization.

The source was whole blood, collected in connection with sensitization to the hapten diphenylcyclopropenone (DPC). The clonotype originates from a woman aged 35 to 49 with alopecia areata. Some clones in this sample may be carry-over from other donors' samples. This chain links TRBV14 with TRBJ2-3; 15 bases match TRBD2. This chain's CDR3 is CASSPGTSGRSDTQYF. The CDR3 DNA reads TGTGCCAGCAGCCCCGGGACTAGCGGGAGGTCAGATACGCAGTATTTT. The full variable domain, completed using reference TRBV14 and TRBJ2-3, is EAGVTQFPSHSVIEKGQTVTLRCDPISGHDNLYWYRRVMGKEIKFLLHFVKESKQDESGMPNNRFLAERTGGTYSTLKVQPAELEDSGVYFCASSPGTSGRSDTQYFGPGTRLTVL.